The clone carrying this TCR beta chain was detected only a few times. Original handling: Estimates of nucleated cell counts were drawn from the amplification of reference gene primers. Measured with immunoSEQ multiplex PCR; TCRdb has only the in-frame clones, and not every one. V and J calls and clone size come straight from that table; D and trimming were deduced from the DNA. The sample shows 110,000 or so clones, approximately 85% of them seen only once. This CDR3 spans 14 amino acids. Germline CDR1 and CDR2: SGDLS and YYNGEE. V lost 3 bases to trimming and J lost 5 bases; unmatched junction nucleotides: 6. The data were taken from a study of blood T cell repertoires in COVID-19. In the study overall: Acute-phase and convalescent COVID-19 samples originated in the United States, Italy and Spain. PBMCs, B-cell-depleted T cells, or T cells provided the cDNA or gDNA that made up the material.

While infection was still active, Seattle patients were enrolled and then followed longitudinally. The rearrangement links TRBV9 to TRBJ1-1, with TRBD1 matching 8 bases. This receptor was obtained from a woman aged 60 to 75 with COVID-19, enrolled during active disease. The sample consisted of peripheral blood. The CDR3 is CASSAGDRGTEAFF. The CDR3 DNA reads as TGTGCCAGCAGCGCCGGAGACAGGGGTACTGAAGCTTTCTTT.